The entry below describes one T cell receptor beta chain. This clone was counted only a few times. Which antigen it targets is not known. No much larger clonotype is one base removed from it; base qualities were not supplied. TCRbeta CDR3 regions were amplified from genomic DNA using the immunoSEQ Assay, a bias-controlled multiplex PCR. As for the authors' bioinformatics: Nucleated cell counts per sample were estimated from amplification of reference gene primers within the assay. To quantify the absolute abundance of each unique TCRbeta CDR3 rearrangement, sequence reads were collapsed and filtered. For each sample, productive Simpson clonality was calculated as the square root of Simpson's diversity index over productive rearrangements. TCRdb obtained this table from immuneACCESS and retained in-frame rearrangements with V and J assigned. These tables miss some clones; where compared with another copy, unresolved V genes account for less than half of the shortfall, and the remainder is unexplained. That table is the source of V, J and clone size, and D and trimming were worked out from the DNA. Recorded for this sample are 180,000 or so clones; roughly 82% of them occurred a single time. The leading ten clones occupy 9.5% to 12% of the sample.

The data were taken from a study of blood T cell repertoires in COVID-19 (dated by TCRdb to about 2020). Regarding the research as a whole: Samples from collaborators originated in the United States, Italy and Spain and spanned both the acute and convalescent phases of COVID-19. The material from the prospective study consisted of cDNA or gDNA derived from T cells, B-cell-depleted T cells, or PBMCs. The dataset comprised deeply sampled blood TCRbeta repertoires from subjects exposed to, actively infected with, or recovered from COVID-19. The repertoires were released in a freely available public database intended as a resource for research on the immune response to SARS-CoV-2. Samples were obtained from the ongoing ImmuneRACE study (first 160 participants) and from some 1,300 subjects provided by 6 global collaborators. Sample metadata almost always included a de-identified subject ID, COVID-19 status, age in years and sex. Where HLA class I and class II types were available, the types were taken from metadata supplied by the sample provider, not from assay-based typing.

Participants in the prospective study were aged about 18 to 89 years, lived in about two dozen United States geographic areas, and enrolled through a virtual design. Cohort assignment in the prospective study relied on participant-reported clinical history from a screening survey and a study questionnaire. For ImmuneRACE Cohort 3, a participant was defined as recovered based on two consecutive negative NP/OP PCR tests, clearance by a healthcare professional, or resolution of symptoms. In the prospective study, whole blood, serum and a nasopharyngeal or oropharyngeal swab were collected from each participant by mobile phlebotomists. Additional blood draws and questionnaires over an approximately 2-month period could optionally be provided by prospective study participants. Before DNA extraction, prospective study blood samples were shipped either frozen or at room temperature. Study-wide findings and limitations: Clinical and demographic metadata were provided uncurated, with the amount varying by source and participant.

The sequenced material came from PBMCs or T cells enriched from blood (not recorded which). The source of this sequence is a man aged 45-65 years who had recovered from COVID-19.

For the CDR3, the sequence is CASSYPGRNYGYTF. Read as DNA, the sequence is TGTGCCAGCAGTTATCCGGGGAGAAACTATGGCTACACCTTC. The V and J genes are TRBV6-2 or TRBV6-3 and TRBJ1-2; no confident D gene assignment can be made. The CDR1 and CDR2 encoded by the germline V gene are MNHEY and SVGEGT. At the junction V is shortened by 3 bases and J by 2 bases, with 10 bases in between. Counted from cysteine to phenylalanine, this CDR3 has 14 amino acids. Only CDR3 DNA remains: 42 bases, in frame from the first base.